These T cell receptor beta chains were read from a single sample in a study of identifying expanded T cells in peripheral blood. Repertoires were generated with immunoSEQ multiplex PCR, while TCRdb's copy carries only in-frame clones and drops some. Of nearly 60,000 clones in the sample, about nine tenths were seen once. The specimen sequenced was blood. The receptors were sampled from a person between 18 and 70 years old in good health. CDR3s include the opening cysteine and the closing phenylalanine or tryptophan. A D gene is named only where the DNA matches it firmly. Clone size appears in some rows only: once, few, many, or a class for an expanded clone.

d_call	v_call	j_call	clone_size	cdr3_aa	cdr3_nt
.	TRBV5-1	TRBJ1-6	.	CASSTGDGGSPLHF	TGCGCCAGCAGCACGGGGGACGGAGGAAGCCCCCTCCACTTT
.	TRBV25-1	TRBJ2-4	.	CASSGPGGTKNIQYF	TGTGCCAGCAGTGGCCCAGGGGGGACCAAAAACATTCAGTACTTC
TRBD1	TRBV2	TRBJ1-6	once	CASSAGGRIYNSPLHF	TGTGCCAGCAGCGCAGGGGGCCGCATCTATAATTCACCCCTCCACTTT
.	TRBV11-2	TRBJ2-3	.	CASSLDRTDTQYF	TGTGCCAGCAGCTTAGATCGCACAGATACGCAGTATTTT
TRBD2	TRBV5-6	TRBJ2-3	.	CASSLRSGLAADTQYF	TGTGCCAGCAGCTTGCGTTCCGGACTAGCGGCAGATACGCAGTATTTT
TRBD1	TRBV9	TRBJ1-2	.	CASSVDREGYGYTF	TGTGCCAGCAGCGTTGACAGGGAGGGCTATGGCTACACCTTC
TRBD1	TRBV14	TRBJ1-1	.	CASSRPGQGAEAFF	TGTGCCAGCAGCCGTCCAGGACAGGGAGCTGAAGCTTTCTTT
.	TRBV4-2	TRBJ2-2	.	CASSQEGTHSTGELFF	TGTGCCAGCAGCCAAGAAGGGACTCACTCAACCGGGGAGCTGTTTTTT
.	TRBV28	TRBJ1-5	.	CASSLDTGSNQPQHF	TGTGCCAGCAGTTTAGACACGGGTAGCAATCAGCCCCAGCATTTT
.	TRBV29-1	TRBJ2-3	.	CSVVSLRPGTDTQYF	TGCAGCGTTGTGTCTCTGCGTCCCGGCACAGATACGCAGTATTTT
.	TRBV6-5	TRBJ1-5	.	CASSYVQGNQPQHF	TGTGCCAGCAGTTACGTCCAGGGGAATCAGCCCCAGCATTTT
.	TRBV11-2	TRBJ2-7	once	CASSSNFLPSYEQYF	TGTGCCAGCAGCTCGAACTTTTTACCCTCCTACGAGCAGTACTTC
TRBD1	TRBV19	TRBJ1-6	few	CASSIGQGISPLHF	TGTGCCAGTAGTATCGGACAGGGAATTTCACCCCTCCACTTT
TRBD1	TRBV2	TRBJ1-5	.	CASSITQGGASPQHF	TGTGCCAGCAGTATTACACAGGGGGGGGCCTCGCCCCAGCATTTT
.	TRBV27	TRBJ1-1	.	CASSLAWANTEAFF	TGTGCCAGCAGTTTAGCATGGGCGAACACTGAAGCTTTCTTT
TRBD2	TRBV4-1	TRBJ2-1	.	CASSQESWTSGGYNEQFF	TGCGCCAGCAGCCAAGAAAGTTGGACTAGCGGGGGGTACAATGAGCAGTTCTTC
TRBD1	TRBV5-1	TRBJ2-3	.	CASSLTGQGTDTQYF	TGCGCCAGCAGCTTGACCGGACAGGGTACAGATACGCAGTATTTT
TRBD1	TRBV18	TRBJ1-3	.	CASSLGQGASGNTIYF	TGTGCCAGCTCACTCGGACAGGGCGCCTCTGGAAACACCATATATTTT
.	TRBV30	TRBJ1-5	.	CAWRGVGSSNQPQHF	TGTGCCTGGAGGGGGGTCGGCAGTTCCAATCAGCCCCAGCATTTT
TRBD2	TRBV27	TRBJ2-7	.	CASRVMLAAYEQYF	TGTGCCAGCAGAGTTATGCTAGCGGCCTACGAGCAGTACTTC
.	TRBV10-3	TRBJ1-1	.	CAISVKGRDTEAFF	TGTGCCATCAGTGTTAAGGGTCGGGACACTGAAGCTTTCTTT
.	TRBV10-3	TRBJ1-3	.	CAISADRLTSGNTIYF	TGTGCCATCAGTGCAGACAGGCTGACCTCTGGAAACACCATATATTTT
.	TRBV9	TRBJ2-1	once	CASSPGITYNEQFF	TGTGCCAGCAGCCCAGGAATCACCTACAATGAGCAGTTCTTC
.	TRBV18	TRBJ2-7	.	CASSPSKGSSFYEQYF	TGTGCCAGCTCACCAAGTAAGGGGTCAAGCTTCTACGAGCAGTACTTC
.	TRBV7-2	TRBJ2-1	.	CASSLSDNEQFF	TGTGCCAGCAGCTTGAGTGACAATGAGCAGTTCTTC
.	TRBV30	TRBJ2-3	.	CAWSIVVTGDTQYF	TGTGCCTGGAGTATAGTAGTGACCGGAGATACGCAGTATTTT
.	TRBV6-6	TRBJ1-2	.	CASCIGEMNYGYTF	TGTGCCAGCTGCATCGGGGAGATGAACTATGGCTACACCTTC
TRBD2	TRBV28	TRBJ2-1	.	CASSSPGLAAFNSYNEQFF	TGTGCCAGCAGTTCGCCGGGACTAGCGGCTTTTAACTCCTACAATGAGCAGTTCTTC
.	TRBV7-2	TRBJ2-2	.	CASSSPGGELFF	TGTGCCAGCAGCTCCCCAGGGGGGGAGCTGTTTTTT
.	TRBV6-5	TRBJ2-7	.	CASSYAPPGGYEQYF	TGTGCCAGCAGTTACGCCCCCCCAGGAGGTTACGAGCAGTACTTC
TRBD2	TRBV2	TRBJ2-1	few	CASSEGRTSGFNEQFF	TGTGCCAGCAGTGAAGGCCGGACTAGCGGATTCAATGAGCAGTTCTTC
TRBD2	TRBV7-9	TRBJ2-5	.	CASSLAGLKYQETQYF	TGTGCCAGCAGCCTAGCGGGCCTGAAGTACCAAGAGACCCAGTACTTC
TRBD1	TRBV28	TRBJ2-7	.	CASSGTGRYEQYF	TGTGCCAGCAGTGGGACAGGGAGGTACGAGCAGTACTTC